This TCR beta chain was captured by sequencing in a study of cytomegalovirus exposure and HLA in healthy donors. Study-level findings and limits: The study labeled 164 TCR beta chains cytomegalovirus-associated. Roughly uniform sequencing depth across donors was assumed, possibly incorrectly.

The PCR had 60 Vbeta and 13 Jbeta primers. Only in-frame clones appear in the TCRdb table, and some are missing; sequencing was by immunoSEQ multiplex PCR. The sample carries 65,000 to 100,000 clones, roughly 70% recorded once. V lost 2 bases to trimming and J lost 7 bases; unmatched junction nucleotides: 5. Germline loops: CDR1 SGHNT, CDR2 YYREEE (reference sequence). This CDR3 region has 13 residues. Concerning this clone itself: Antigen specificity is unknown.

The sample taken for sequencing was PBMCs. The chain couples TRBV5-4 to TRBJ1-1; 7 bases are shared with TRBD1. The sequence was obtained from a middle-aged man in good health and CMV-seronegative. The CDR3 sequence: CASSFGQESEAFF. The CDR3 nucleotides are TGTGCCAGCAGCTTTGGACAGGAGAGTGAAGCTTTCTTT.